This TCR beta chain was captured in a study of monozygotic twins with inflammatory bowel disease. Each donor gave about 2.5 ml of peripheral blood. Regarding this clonotype: Its antigen is as yet unknown.

Study findings and constraints: It was in IBD patients that TCRbeta diversity (inverse Simpson) was lower than in healthy co-twins. Extra variability in the repertoires of patients may have come from differing immunosuppressive treatments.

Starting material for each TCR library was about 3,300 ng of total RNA. TCRdb re-analyzed the 5' RACE reads; it lists each CDR3 protein once, without DNA. This table holds over 100,000 distinct CDR3 sequences. The CDR3 length is 12 residues. Looked up from germline, CDR1 is SGHDT and CDR2 is YYEEEE. The chain is built from TRBV5-6 and TRBJ1-5. Sequenced sample: blood. The TCR comes from a human donor with ulcerative colitis or Crohn's disease, or a healthy co-twin of an affected twin (not recorded which). The CDR3 here is CASSFLNQPQHF. Full variable domain (outside the CDR3, taken from reference TRBV5-6 and TRBJ1-5): DAGVTQSPTHLIKTRGQQVTLRCSPKSGHDTVSWYQQALGQGPQFIFQYYEEEERQRGNFPDRFSGHQFPNYSSELNVNALLLGDSALYLCASSFLNQPQHFGDGTRLSIL.